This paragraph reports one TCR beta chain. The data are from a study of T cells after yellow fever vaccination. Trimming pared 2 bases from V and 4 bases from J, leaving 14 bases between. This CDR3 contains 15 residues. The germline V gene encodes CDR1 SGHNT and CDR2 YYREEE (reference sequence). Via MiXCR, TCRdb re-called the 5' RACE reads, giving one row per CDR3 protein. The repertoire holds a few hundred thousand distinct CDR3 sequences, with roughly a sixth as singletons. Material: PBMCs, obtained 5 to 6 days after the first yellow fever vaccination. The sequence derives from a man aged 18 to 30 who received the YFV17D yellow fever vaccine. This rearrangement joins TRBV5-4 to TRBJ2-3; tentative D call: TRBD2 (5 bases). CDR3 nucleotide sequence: TGTGCCAGCAGCTTTACTCGGGGAAGAGCAGATACGCAGTATTTT. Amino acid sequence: CASSFTRGRADTQYF.